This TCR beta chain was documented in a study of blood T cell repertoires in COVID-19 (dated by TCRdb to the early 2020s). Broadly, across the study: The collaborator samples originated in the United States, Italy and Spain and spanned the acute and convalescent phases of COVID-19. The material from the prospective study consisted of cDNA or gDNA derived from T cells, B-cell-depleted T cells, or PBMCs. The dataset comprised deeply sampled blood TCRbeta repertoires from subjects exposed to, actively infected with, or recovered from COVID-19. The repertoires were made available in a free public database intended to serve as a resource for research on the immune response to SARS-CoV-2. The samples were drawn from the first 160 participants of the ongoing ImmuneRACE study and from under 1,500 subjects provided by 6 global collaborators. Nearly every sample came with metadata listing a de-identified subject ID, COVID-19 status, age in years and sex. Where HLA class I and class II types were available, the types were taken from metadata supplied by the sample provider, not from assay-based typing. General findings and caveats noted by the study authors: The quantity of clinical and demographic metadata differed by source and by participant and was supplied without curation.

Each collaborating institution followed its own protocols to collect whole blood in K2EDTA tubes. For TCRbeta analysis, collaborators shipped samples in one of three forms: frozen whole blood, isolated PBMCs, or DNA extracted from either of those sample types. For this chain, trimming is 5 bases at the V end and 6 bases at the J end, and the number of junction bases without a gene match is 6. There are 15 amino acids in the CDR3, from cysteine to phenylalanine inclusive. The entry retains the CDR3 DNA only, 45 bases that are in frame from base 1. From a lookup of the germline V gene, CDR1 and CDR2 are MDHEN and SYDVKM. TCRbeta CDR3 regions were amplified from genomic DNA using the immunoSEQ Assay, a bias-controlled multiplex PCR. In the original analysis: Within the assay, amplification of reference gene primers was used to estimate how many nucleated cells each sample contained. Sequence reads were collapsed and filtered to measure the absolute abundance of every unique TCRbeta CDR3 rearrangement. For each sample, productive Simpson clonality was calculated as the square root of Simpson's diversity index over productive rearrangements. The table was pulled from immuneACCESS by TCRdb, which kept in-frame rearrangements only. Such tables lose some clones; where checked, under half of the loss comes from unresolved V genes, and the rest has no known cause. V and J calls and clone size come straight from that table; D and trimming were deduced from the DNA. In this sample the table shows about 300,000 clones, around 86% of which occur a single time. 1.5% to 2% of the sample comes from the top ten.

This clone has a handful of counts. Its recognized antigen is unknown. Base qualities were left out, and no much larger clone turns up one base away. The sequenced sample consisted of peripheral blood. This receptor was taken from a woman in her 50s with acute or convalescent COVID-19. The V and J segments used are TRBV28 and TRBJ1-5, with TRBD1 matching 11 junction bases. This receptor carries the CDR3 CASSPAGTGGQPQHF. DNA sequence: TGTGCCAGCAGTCCGGCCGGGACAGGGGGTCAGCCCCAGCATTTT.